The 18 T cell receptor beta chains reported below all come from one sample, sequenced in a study of long-term antiretroviral therapy in people with HIV. Runs used v3.0 of the immunoSEQ assay and were done at survey level. Data came from immunoSEQ multiplex PCR; TCRdb stores just in-frame clones and leaves some out. Seen here are roughly 25,000 clones, roughly 80% observed once, and the top ten hold 5.6%. Source: unsorted PBMCs, taken 0.7 years before starting antiretroviral therapy. The receptors here all came from a man aged 25-45 years with HIV.

In its sample, this clone is medium-sized. The chain employs TRBV5-4 and TRBJ1-2; 9 nucleotides align to TRBD1. V shed 4 bases, J shed 1 base, and the junction held 8 bases outside the gene matches. CDR1 is SGHNT, CDR2 YYREEE, per germline (reference sequence). This CDR3 is built from 16 residues. CDR3 protein: CASSGGTGSFNYGYTF. In DNA form, the CDR3 reads TGTGCCAGCAGCGGGGGGACAGGGTCATTTAACTATGGCTACACCTTC.

The rearrangement uses TRBV5-6 and TRBJ1-4; possibly TRBD1 for D (6 bases). Between the trimmed V and J ends, which lost 4 bases and 3 bases, there was a span of 10 bases. The CDR3 is 14 amino acids. Germline V gene lookup returns CDR1 SGHDT and CDR2 YYEEEE. CDR3 protein: CASSPDRSNEKLFF. In DNA, the CDR3 is TGTGCCAGCAGCCCGGACAGATCTAATGAAAAACTGTTTTTT.

This chain links TRBV13 with TRBJ2-1, with 7 bases lining up with TRBD2. J gave up 6 bases and V 0 bases, and 8 bases lay outside the gene matches. The CDR3 contains 16 residues. The germline gives CDR1 PRHDT, CDR2 FYEKMQ (reference sequence). CDR3 sequence reads: CASSLGELASANEQFF. As DNA, the CDR3 is TGTGCCAGCAGCTTAGGTGAACTAGCGTCGGCCAATGAGCAGTTCTTC.

The J gene is TRBJ1-2, the V gene TRBV28; 9 bases are a match to TRBD1. The CDR3 is 14 amino acids. CDR1 and CDR2 (germline): MDHEN, SYDVKM. The V and J ends lost 2 bases and 7 bases, in that order; junction bases with no gene match: 5. The CDR3 DNA reads TGTGCCAGCAGTTTAAGGGACAGGGAAGGTGGCTACACCTTC. Its translation is CASSLRDREGGYTF.

The chain employs TRBV2 and TRBJ2-5; 14 nucleotides match TRBD2. The CDR3 totals 16 residues. The germline V gene has CDR1 SNHLY and CDR2 FYNNEI. Trimming took 6 bases from V and 2 from J; bases not matched to a gene: 5. As DNA, the CDR3 is TGTGCCAGCAGCCTCGGACTAGCGGGGGGACAAGAGACCCAGTACTTC. Protein sequence: CASSLGLAGGQETQYF.

This clone has a handful of counts. The chain couples TRBV2 to TRBJ1-5; the D is unclear. Germline-derived CDR1 and CDR2 are SNHLY and FYNNEI. The V end lost 8 bases, the J end lost 8 bases, and 16 bases lay between the germline ends. CDR3 length: 13 amino acids. Here the CDR3 reads CASGPRGVEPQHF. The CDR3 nucleotides are TGTGCCAGCGGGCCGCGGGGAGTAGAGCCCCAGCATTTT.

This clone has more than one count but fewer than ten. This CDR3 is CATSRGQGDREQYF. CDR3 sequence (DNA): TGTGCCACCAGCAGAGGACAGGGGGATCGGGAGCAGTACTTC. This chain connects TRBV15 to TRBJ2-7; the match to TRBD1 covers 9 bases. This CDR3 contains 14 residues. The V gene's germline CDR1 is LNHNV and CDR2 YYDKDF (reference sequence). After removal of 1 base from V and 7 bases from J, the junction contained 5 bases not matched to a gene.

The rearrangement joins TRBV28 to TRBJ2-6; D is unresolved. The V end lost 2 bases, the J end lost 3 bases, and 11 bases lay between the germline ends. The CDR3 loop spans 16 amino acids. Germline V gene data show CDR1 as MDHEN and CDR2 as SYDVKM. The CDR3 is CASSLAGLSGANVLTF. CDR3 DNA sequence: TGTGCCAGCAGTTTAGCCGGGCTAAGTGGGGCCAACGTCCTGACTTTC. Complete variable domain (other parts from reference TRBV28 and TRBJ2-6): DVKVTQSSRYLVKRTGEKVFLECVQDMDHENMFWYRQDPGLGLRLIYFSYDVKMKEKGDIPEGYSVSREKKERFSLILESASTNQTSMYLCASSLAGLSGANVLTFGAGSRLTVL.

V usage is TRBV29-1 and J usage is TRBJ1-4; no reliable D call. CDR3 length: 14 residues. Germline assignment: CDR1 SQVTM and CDR2 ANQGSEA. CDR3 residues: CRHWPGSTNEKLFF. Here the CDR3 DNA reads TGCAGACATTGGCCGGGTAGTACTAATGAAAAACTGTTTTTT.

The chain combines TRBV2 with TRBJ1-5; no clear D. Deletions cut 6 bases from V and 8 bases from J, with 14 bases between. Germline CDR1 is SNHLY and CDR2 is FYNNEI. The CDR3 has 13 amino acids. CDR3 in DNA: TGTGCCAGCAGCGCCGGGATGTTTGAGCCCCAGCATTTT. Its protein is CASSAGMFEPQHF.

The genes are TRBV28 and TRBJ1-5; 7 bases are a match to TRBD1. CDR1 is MDHEN, CDR2 SYDVKM, per germline. V was pared by 6 bases and J by 4 bases, with 9 bases of the junction left unmatched. This CDR3 spans 15 amino acids. The CDR3 bases are TGTGCCAGCAGGGCCGGGACAGCGCGGAATCAGCCCCAGCATTTT. Encoded protein: CASRAGTARNQPQHF.

The DNA of the CDR3 is TGTGCCAGCAGTGAATGGGCCGCCGACTTGGGAGGCTACACCTTC. This translates into CASSEWAADLGGYTF. The gene calls are TRBV2 and TRBJ1-2; D is unclear. Deletions cut 2 bases from V and 8 bases from J, with 18 bases between. CDR1 is SNHLY and CDR2 is FYNNEI in the germline V gene. The CDR3 covers 15 residues. Looking up the rest from reference TRBV2 and TRBJ1-2 gives the full variable domain: EPEVTQTPSHQVTQMGQEVILRCVPISNHLYFYWYRQILGQKVEFLVSFYNNEISEKSEIFDDQFSVERPDGSNFTLKIRSTKLEDSAMYFCASSEWAADLGGYTFGSGTRLTVV.

The DNA for the CDR3 is TGCGCCAGCAGCCAAGAGTGGCGGGAGGAAGGGGAGCTGTTTTTT. Amino acids: CASSQEWREEGELFF. The chain uses TRBV4-1 and TRBJ2-2; 8 bases are shared with TRBD2. The CDR3 covers 15 residues. In germline, CDR1 is MGHRA, CDR2 YSYEKL. V dropped 0 bases and J dropped 8; count of bases not matched to a gene: 5.

This chain connects TRBV28 to TRBJ2-5; unclear D gene. Germline V gene lookup returns CDR1 MDHEN and CDR2 SYDVKM. The CDR3 covers 12 residues. The V end was cut by 6 bases, the J end by 5 bases, with 10 bases between. The CDR3 DNA is TGTGCCAGCAGGCCTCTAGGGGAGACCCAGTACTTC. Amino acids: CASRPLGETQYF.

The gene calls are TRBV6-4 and TRBJ2-7; TRBD1 matches at 7 bases. CDR3 length: 14 residues. Trimming at V came to 9 bases and at J to 0 bases, leaving 8 bases not matched to a gene. Germline V lookup: CDR1 MRHNA, CDR2 SNTAGT. The CDR3 loop reads CARKDRRSSYEQYF. The CDR3 coding sequence is TGTGCCAGAAAGGACAGGAGGAGCTCCTACGAGCAGTACTTC.

The chain is built from TRBV5-1 and TRBJ2-1; 13 bases line up with TRBD2. The CDR3 loop spans 16 amino acids. Unmatched junction bases numbered 8, after V lost 4 bases and J lost 7 bases. Germline assignment: CDR1 SGHRS and CDR2 YFSETQ. This CDR3 reads CASSKTSGGPLNEQFF. The CDR3 region has the DNA TGCGCCAGCAGCAAGACTAGCGGGGGGCCGTTGAATGAGCAGTTCTTC. Full variable domain (missing parts from reference TRBV5-1 and TRBJ2-1): KAGVTQTPRYLIKTRGQQVTLSCSPISGHRSVSWYQQTPGQGLQFLFEYFSETQRNKGNFPGRFSGRQFSNSRSEMNVSTLELGDSALYLCASSKTSGGPLNEQFFGPGTRLTVL.

This chain joins TRBV6-4 and TRBJ2-7; D remains ambiguous. Trimming left V 4 bases short and J 2 bases short, with 3 bases between. Per the germline V gene, CDR1 is MRHNA and CDR2 is SNTAGT. CDR3 length: 11 amino acids. The CDR3: CASSAAYEQYF. CDR3 nucleotide sequence: TGTGCCAGCAGTGCCGCCTACGAGCAGTACTTC.

The V call is TRBV19, the J call TRBJ2-2; TRBD1 matches 9 bases. The CDR3 spans 14 residues. From germline, CDR1 is LNHDA and CDR2 SQIVND (reference sequence). The DNA of the CDR3 is TGTGCGAGCTCACAGACAGGGGGGACCGGGGAGCTGTTTTTT. Its translation: CASSQTGGTGELFF. The whole variable domain, remainder taken from reference TRBV19 and TRBJ2-2, is DGGITQSPKYLFRKEGQNVTLSCEQNLNHDAMYWYRQDPGQGLRLIYYSQIVNDFQKGDIAEGYSVSREKKESFPLTVTSAQKNPTAFYLCASSQTGGTGELFFGEGSRLTVL.